This T cell receptor beta chain was found in a study of control samples from healthy donors and cancer patients. Data came from immunoSEQ multiplex PCR; TCRdb stores just in-frame clones and leaves some out. The repertoire holds around 42,000 clones, with 94% as singletons. This CDR3 is built from 15 residues. The ends were cut back, 0 bases at V and 0 bases at J, with 7 bases in the middle. Germline loops: CDR1 SGHDT, CDR2 YYEEEE. The source is a man aged 55 to 69 in good health. This chain uses TRBV5-6 with TRBJ1-3, with D unclear. The sample comprised blood. The CDR3 region is CASSLAAVSGNTIYF. DNA for the CDR3: TGTGCCAGCAGCTTGGCCGCGGTCTCTGGAAACACCATATATTTT.